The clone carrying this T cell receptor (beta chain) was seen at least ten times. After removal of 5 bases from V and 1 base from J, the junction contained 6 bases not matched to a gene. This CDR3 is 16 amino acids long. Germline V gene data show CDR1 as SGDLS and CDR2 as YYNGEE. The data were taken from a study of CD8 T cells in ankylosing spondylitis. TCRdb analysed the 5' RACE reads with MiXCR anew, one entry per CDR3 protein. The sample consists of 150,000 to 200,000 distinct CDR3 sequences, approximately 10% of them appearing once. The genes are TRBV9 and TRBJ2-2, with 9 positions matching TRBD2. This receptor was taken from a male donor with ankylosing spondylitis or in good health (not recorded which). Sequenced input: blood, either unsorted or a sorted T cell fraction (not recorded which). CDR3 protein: CASSSAGGVNTGELFF. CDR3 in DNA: TGTGCCAGCAGTTCCGCGGGGGGGGTGAACACCGGGGAGCTGTTTTTT. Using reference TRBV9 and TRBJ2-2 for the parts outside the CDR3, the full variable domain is DSGVTQTPKHLITATGQRVTLRCSPRSGDLSVYWYQQSLDQGLQFLIQYYNGEERAKGNILERFSAQQFPDLHSELNLSSLELGDSALYFCASSSAGGVNTGELFFGEGSRLTVL.